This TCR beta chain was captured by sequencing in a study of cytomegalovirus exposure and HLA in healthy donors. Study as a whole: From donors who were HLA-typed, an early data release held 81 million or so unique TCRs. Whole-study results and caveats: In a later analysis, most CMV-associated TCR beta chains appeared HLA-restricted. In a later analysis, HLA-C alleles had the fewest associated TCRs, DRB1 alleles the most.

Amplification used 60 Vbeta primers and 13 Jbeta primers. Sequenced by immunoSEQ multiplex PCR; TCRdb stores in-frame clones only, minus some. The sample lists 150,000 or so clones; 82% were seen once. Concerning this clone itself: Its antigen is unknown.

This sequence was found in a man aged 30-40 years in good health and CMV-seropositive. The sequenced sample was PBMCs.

CDR3 sequence reads: CAWSNRGRGSHEQFF. CDR3 nucleotide sequence: TGTGCCTGGAGCAACCGGGGGAGGGGGTCCCATGAGCAGTTCTTC. The rearrangement links TRBV30 to TRBJ2-1, with TRBD2 as a possible D gene (7 bases). Trimming removed 3 bases from V and 8 bases from J, with 20 bases in between. CDR1 GTSNPN and CDR2 SVGIG come from the germline V gene (reference sequence). This CDR3 is built from 15 residues.